This T cell receptor beta chain is from a study of CD8+CD57+ T cells in acquired aplastic anemia. Study-level points and caveats: Overlapping CD8+ CDR3 repertoires of patients and controls contained approximately 28 shared sequences.

The sample holds many counts of this clonotype. Its specificity is unknown. Before being chosen for sequencing, patients had shown CD8+CD57+ cell expansion by flow cytometry. TCR beta VDJ and CDR3 profiling used genomic DNA as template. One entry per CDR3 protein, called by TCRdb with MiXCR from the reads. The repertoire holds about 180,000 distinct CDR3 sequences, with less than 60% as singletons. Germline-derived CDR1 and CDR2 are SGHRS and YFSETQ. CDR3 length: 15 residues. J lost 0 bases, V lost 7 bases, and 7 bases had no gene match. This sequence joins TRBV5-1 and TRBJ2-1; 7 nucleotides line up with TRBD1. What was sequenced was sorted CD4+, CD8+, or CD8+CD57+ T cells (not recorded which) from PBMCs. This receptor was obtained from a human donor with aplastic anemia. CDR3 in amino acids: CASGLQGSSYNEQFF. The CDR3 DNA reads as TGCGCCAGCGGCCTACAGGGGAGCTCCTACAATGAGCAGTTCTTC.